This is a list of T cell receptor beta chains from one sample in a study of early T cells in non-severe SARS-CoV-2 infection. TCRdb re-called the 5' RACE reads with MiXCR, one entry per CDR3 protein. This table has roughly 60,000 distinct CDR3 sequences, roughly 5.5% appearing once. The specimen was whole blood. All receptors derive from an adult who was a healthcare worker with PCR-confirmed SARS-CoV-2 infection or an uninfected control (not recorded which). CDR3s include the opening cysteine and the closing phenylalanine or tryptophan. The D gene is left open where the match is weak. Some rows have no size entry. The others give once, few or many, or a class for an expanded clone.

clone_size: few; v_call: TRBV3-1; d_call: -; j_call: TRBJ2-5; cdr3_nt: TGTGCCAGCAGCACTTGGACAGCGAGGATTGAAGAGACCCAGTACTTC; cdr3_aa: CASSTWTARIEETQYF
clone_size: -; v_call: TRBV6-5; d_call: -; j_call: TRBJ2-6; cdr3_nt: TGTACCAGCAGGCGATCTAGTACTGGGGCCAACGTCCTGACTTTC; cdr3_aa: CTSRRSSTGANVLTF
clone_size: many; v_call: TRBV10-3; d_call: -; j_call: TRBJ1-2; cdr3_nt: TGTGCCATCAGTGAGTCGAAGTCAGGGGAAGGCTACACCTTC; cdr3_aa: CAISESKSGEGYTF
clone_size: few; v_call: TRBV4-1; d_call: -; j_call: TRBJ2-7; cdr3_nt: TGCGCCAGCAGCCAAGATCGGGGGTGGTGGGAGCAGTACTTC; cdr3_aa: CASSQDRGWWEQYF
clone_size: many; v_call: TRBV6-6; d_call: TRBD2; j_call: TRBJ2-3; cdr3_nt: TGTGCCAGCAGAGGGACTAGCGGGGCTAACACAGATACGCAGTATTTT; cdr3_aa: CASRGTSGANTDTQYF
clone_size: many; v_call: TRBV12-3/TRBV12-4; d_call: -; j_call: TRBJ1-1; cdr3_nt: TGTGCCAGCAGTTCCGTTCGTCGTTCAGGGAACACTGAAGCTTTCTTT; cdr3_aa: CASSSVRRSGNTEAFF
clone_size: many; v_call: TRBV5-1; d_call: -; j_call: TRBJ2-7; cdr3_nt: TGCGCCAGCAGCTTGGCCAGAAGTAGCTCCTACGAGCAGTACTTC; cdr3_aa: CASSLARSSSYEQYF
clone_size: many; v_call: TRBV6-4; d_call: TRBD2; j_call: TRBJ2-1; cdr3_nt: TGTGCCAGCACGGGACTAGTTCGCCCTGAGCAGTTCTTC; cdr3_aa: CASTGLVRPEQFF
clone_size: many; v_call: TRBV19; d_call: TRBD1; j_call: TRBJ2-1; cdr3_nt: TGTGCCAGTAGTCACAGGGGGCTCGATGAGCAGTTCTTC; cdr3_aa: CASSHRGLDEQFF
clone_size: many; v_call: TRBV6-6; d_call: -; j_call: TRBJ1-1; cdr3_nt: TGTGCCAGCAGTTACGGCGGAGCGGAAGCTTTCTTT; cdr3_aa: CASSYGGAEAFF
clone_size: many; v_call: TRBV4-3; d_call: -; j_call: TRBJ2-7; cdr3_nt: TGCGCCAGCAGCCAAGATCGAGTAGGGCCTTCCGAGCAGTACTTC; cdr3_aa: CASSQDRVGPSEQYF
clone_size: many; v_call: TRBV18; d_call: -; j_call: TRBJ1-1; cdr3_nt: TGTGCCAGCTCACCAGGAAGGGTGCAGAACACTGAAGCTTTCTTT; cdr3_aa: CASSPGRVQNTEAFF
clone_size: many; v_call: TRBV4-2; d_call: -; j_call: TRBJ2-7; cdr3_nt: TGTGCCAGCAGCTTAGGAGGGGGCAACGAGCAGTACTTC; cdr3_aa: CASSLGGGNEQYF
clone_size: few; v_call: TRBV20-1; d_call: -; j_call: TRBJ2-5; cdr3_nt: TGCAGTGCCCGGGGCCTGTTGGAGACCCAGTACTTC; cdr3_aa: CSARGLLETQYF
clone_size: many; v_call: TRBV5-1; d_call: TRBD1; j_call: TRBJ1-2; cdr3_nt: TGCGCCAGCAGCCCCCGGACAGGGGGCAGCTATGGCTACACCTTC; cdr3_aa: CASSPRTGGSYGYTF
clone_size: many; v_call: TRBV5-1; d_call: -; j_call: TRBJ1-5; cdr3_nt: TGCGCCAGCACCCCCGACGGGGGAAGCAATCAGCCCCAGCATTTT; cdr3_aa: CASTPDGGSNQPQHF
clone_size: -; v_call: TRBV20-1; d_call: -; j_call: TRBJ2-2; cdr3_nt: TGCAGTGCTAGTGTCGGTGTCGGGGAGCTGTTTTTT; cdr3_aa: CSASVGVGELFF
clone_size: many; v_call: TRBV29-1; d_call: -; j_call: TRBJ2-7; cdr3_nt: TGCAGCGTTATGTCTAGCACCGTAGAGTACGAGCAGTACTTC; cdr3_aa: CSVMSSTVEYEQYF
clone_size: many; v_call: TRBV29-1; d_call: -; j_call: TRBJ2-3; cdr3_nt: TGCAGCGCCATCCCCGGGACTAGCACAGATACGCAGTATTTT; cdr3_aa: CSAIPGTSTDTQYF
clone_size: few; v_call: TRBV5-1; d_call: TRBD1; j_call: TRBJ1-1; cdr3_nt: TGCGCCAGCAGCGCTTACAGGGGGCGAGGCGGCACTGAAGCTTTCTTT; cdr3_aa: CASSAYRGRGGTEAFF
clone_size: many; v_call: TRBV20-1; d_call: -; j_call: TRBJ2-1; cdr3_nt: TGCAGTGCTAGAGTACCGGACACCTACAATGAGCAGTTCTTC; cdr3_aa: CSARVPDTYNEQFF
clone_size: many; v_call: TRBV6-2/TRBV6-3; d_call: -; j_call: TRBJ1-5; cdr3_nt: TGTGCCAGCAGTTACTCGAGAAGGGTTGGCAATCAGCCCCAGCATTTT; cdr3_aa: CASSYSRRVGNQPQHF
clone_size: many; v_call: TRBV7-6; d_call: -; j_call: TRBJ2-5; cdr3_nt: TGTGCCAGCAGCCGTGGCGGTGAGACCCAGTACTTC; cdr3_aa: CASSRGGETQYF
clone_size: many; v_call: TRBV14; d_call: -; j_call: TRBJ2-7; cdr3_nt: TGTGTTTTCGTTGGCTCCCCCTACGAGCAGTACTTC; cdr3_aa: CVFVGSPYEQYF
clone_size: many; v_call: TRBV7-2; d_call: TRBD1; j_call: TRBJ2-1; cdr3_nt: TGTGCCAGCAGCTTAAGGGCGCCGGGACAGGGATCCAATGAGCAGTTCTTC; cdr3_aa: CASSLRAPGQGSNEQFF
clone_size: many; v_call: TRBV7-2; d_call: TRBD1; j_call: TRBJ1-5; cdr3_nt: TGTGCCAGCAGCTTAGCAGGACAGGGGGCCGGTCAGCCCCAGCATTTT; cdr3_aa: CASSLAGQGAGQPQHF
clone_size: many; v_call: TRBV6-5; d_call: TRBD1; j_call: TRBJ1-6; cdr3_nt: TGTGCCAGCAGACCCAACCGCGGGACAGGGGGCTTGAAGTCACCCCTCCACTTT; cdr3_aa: CASRPNRGTGGLKSPLHF
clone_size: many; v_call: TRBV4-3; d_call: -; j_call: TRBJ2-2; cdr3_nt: TGCGCCAGCAGCCCCGGGGCGAGAACCGGCGAGCTGTTTTTT; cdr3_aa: CASSPGARTGELFF
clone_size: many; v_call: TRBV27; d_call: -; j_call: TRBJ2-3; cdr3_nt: TGTGCCAGCACCTTGGACAGAACCACAGATACGCAGTATTTT; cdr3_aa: CASTLDRTTDTQYF
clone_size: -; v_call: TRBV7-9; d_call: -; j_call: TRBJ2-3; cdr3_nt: TGTGCCAGCAGCGGAGTGTCTAGGCAGACAGATACGCAGTATTTT; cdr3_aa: CASSGVSRQTDTQYF
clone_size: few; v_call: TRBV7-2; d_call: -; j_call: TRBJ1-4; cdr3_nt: TGTGCCAGCAGCTTGTTTGGGGATGAAAAACTGTTTTTT; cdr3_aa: CASSLFGDEKLFF
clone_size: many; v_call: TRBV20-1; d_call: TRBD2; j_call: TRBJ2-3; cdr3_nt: TGCAGTGCCACCCCGAGCGGGGGGCCGTATTTT; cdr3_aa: CSATPSGGPYF
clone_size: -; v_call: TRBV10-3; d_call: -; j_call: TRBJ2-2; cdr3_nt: TGTGCCATCAGTGTTATTGTGGCGCCCGGGGAGCTGTTTTTT; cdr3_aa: CAISVIVAPGELFF
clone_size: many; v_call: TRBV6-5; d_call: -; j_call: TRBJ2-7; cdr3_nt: TGTGCCAGCAGTTACTCAGGCAGGGCGGGAGAGCAGTACTTC; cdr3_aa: CASSYSGRAGEQYF
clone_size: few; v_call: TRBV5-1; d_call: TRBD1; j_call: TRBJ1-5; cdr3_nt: TGCGCCAGCAGCTTAACAGGGGCGGATCAGCCCCAGCATTTT; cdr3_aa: CASSLTGADQPQHF
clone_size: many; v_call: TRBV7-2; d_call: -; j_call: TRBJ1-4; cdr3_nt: TGTGCCAGCAGCTTAGCGGGGGGTCTTACAACTAATGAAAAACTGTTTTTT; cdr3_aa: CASSLAGGLTTNEKLFF
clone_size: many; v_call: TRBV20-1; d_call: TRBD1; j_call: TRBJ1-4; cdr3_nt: TGCAGTGCTTCTAGACAGGGGGGAAAACTGTTTTTT; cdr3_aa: CSASRQGGKLFF
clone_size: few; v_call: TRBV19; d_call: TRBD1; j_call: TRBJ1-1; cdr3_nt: TGTGCCACCGCGTACAGGGGAGGGACTGAAGCTTTCTTT; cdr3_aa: CATAYRGGTEAFF
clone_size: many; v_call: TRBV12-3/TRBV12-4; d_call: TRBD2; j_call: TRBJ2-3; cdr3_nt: TGTGCCAGCAGTTTAGGGGCTAGCGGGGGGGCTAGCACAGATACGCAGTATTTT; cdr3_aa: CASSLGASGGASTDTQYF
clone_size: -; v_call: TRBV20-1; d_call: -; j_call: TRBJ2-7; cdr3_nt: TGCAGTGCTAGAGTCCCTAGCTCATCCTACGAGCAGTACTTC; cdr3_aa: CSARVPSSSYEQYF